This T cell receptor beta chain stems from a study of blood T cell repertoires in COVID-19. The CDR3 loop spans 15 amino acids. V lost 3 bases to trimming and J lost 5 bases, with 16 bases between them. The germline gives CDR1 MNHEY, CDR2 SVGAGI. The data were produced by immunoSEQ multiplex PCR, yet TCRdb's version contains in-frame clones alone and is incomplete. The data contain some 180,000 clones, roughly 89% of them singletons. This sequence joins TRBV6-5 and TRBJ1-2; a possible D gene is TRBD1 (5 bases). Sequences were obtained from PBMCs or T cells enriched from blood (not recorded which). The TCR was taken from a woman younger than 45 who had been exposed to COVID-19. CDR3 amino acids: CASSYDSGVSYGYTF. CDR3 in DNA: TGTGCCAGCAGTTATGATTCGGGGGTGTCTTATGGCTACACCTTC.